This entry describes one TCR beta chain. The CDR3 has 11 amino acids. V gave up 4 bases and J gave up 12 bases, with 10 bases separating them. Germline assignment: CDR1 LGHDT and CDR2 YNNKEL (reference sequence). The data were produced by immunoSEQ multiplex PCR, yet TCRdb's version contains in-frame clones alone and is incomplete. The repertoire has about 25,000 clones, around 86% of them found once; the top ten carry approximately 7.5%. This sample was included in a study of blood T cell repertoires in COVID-19. This sequence joins TRBV3-1 (or the pseudogene TRBV3-2) and TRBJ2-1; tentatively, D is TRBD1 (6 bases). Sequencing was performed on peripheral blood. The source of this sequence is a man aged 45-60 years with active COVID-19. The CDR3 DNA reads as TGTGCCAGCAGCCGGACAGATTCGCAGTTCTTC. This codes for CASSRTDSQFF.